This T cell receptor beta chain appears in the sequencing data of a study of T cell changes during pregnancy in multiple sclerosis. The repertoire was sequenced with immunoSEQ multiplex PCR; TCRdb's copy has only in-frame clones and lacks some. This sample has 95,000 to 150,000 clones, with approximately 93% found just once. This material consisted of peripheral blood, taken before pregnancy. The TCR sequence derives from a female donor with multiple sclerosis, enrolled in a pregnancy study.

The CDR3 region has the DNA TGTGCCAGCAGTTCCCAGGGGGAACCTGAAGCTTTCTTT. The encoded protein is CASSSQGEPEAFF. The chain employs TRBV28 and TRBJ1-1; 7 bases are a match to TRBD1. The CDR3 spans 13 residues. With 4 bases clipped from V and 6 bases from J, the junction kept 5 bases outside the gene matches. Germline CDR1 MDHEN, CDR2 SYDVKM.